One and the same sample provided the 22 T cell receptor beta chains below, sequenced in a study of identical twins. TCRdb used MiXCR to reprocess the 5' RACE reads, holding one entry per CDR3 protein. The data hold 350,000 to 600,000 distinct CDR3 sequences, with approximately 15% observed a single time. These same records also appear under a second study, on yellow fever vaccine responses in identical twins.

Sequenced input: CD4+ T cells sorted from blood. The receptors stem from a woman aged 18-35 years in good health.

The chain uses TRBV7-2 and TRBJ2-5; TRBD2 matches at 12 bases. Germline lookup yields CDR1 SGHTA and CDR2 FQGNSA. CDR3 size: 16 residues. V was clipped by 1 base and J by 5 bases; unmatched bases: 5. The CDR3 nucleotides are TGTGCCAGCAGCTTAGAGACTAGCGGGGGTCGGGAGACCCAGTACTTC. Protein sequence: CASSLETSGGRETQYF.

The table lists this clonotype with a few counts. J is TRBJ2-5 and V is TRBV6-1; D gene ambiguous. V was clipped by 7 bases and J by 5 bases, with 11 bases between them. Germline assignment: CDR1 MNHNS and CDR2 SASEGT. This CDR3 is 12 amino acids long. The CDR3 DNA follows: TGTGCCAGCACCGTACGGGCGGAGACCCAGTACTTC. Its protein product is CASTVRAETQYF.

This clonotype has more than one count but fewer than ten. The chain is built from TRBV24-1 and TRBJ2-4; D ambiguous. The CDR3 loop spans 16 amino acids. The V end was cut by 2 bases, the J end by 0 bases, with 10 bases between. The V gene's germline CDR1 is KGHDR and CDR2 SFDVKD. CDR3 loop: CATSDSSTGAKNIQYF. In nucleotides, the CDR3 is TGTGCCACCAGTGATTCGAGCACTGGAGCCAAAAACATTCAGTACTTC.

The chain has TRBV3-1 and TRBJ2-1, with 7 bases that match TRBD1. This CDR3 has 17 residues. Unmatched junction bases numbered 14, after V lost 4 bases and J lost 5 bases. The germline V gene encodes CDR1 LGHDT and CDR2 YNNKEL (reference sequence). CDR3 nucleotides: TGTGCCAGCAGCCCCAAGATGACCCCGGGACAGAACAATGAGCAGTTCTTC. As protein: CASSPKMTPGQNNEQFF.

The V and J genes are TRBV2 and TRBJ2-2; possibly TRBD1 for D (6 bases). Germline-derived CDR1 and CDR2 are SNHLY and FYNNEI. The CDR3 contains 14 residues. Trimming stripped 7 bases from V and 3 bases from J, with 12 bases between. CDR3 DNA sequence: TGTGCCAGCATCTGGCCAGGGGACACCGGGGAGCTGTTTTTT. Protein: CASIWPGDTGELFF.

V and J are TRBV15 and TRBJ2-1; tentatively, D is TRBD1 or TRBD2 (5 bases each). CDR3 length equals 14 residues. V was trimmed by 1 base and J by 3 bases, leaving 7 bases between them. The germline CDR1 and CDR2 sequences are LNHNV and YYDKDF (reference sequence). The CDR3 loop reads CATSRGGNYNEQFF. DNA for the CDR3: TGTGCCACCAGCAGAGGGGGGAACTACAATGAGCAGTTCTTC.

This clonotype was counted many times. The J gene is TRBJ2-7, the V gene TRBV7-2; D is undetermined. The CDR3 length is 14 residues. The germline CDR1 and CDR2 sequences are SGHTA and FQGNSA. V was cut by 2 bases and J by 3 bases, with 11 bases left in between. The CDR3 loop reads CASSLSRTLYEQYF. CDR3 nucleotides: TGTGCCAGCAGCTTAAGCAGGACGCTCTACGAGCAGTACTTC.

In its sample, this clonotype was seen a few times. This chain connects TRBV18 to TRBJ2-7, with D perhaps TRBD1 or TRBD2 (5 bases each). Germline loops: CDR1 KGHSH, CDR2 LQKENI. The CDR3 loop spans 18 amino acids. V was pared by 1 base and J by 0 bases, with 19 bases between. CDR3 nucleotides: TGTGCCAGCTCACCACGGGCCAGTCCGACAGCGGTCTCCTACGAGCAGTACTTC. Translated, it gives CASSPRASPTAVSYEQYF. Supplemented by reference TRBV18 and TRBJ2-7, the full variable domain reads NAGVMQNPRHLVRRRGQEARLRCSPMKGHSHVYWYRQLPEEGLKFMVYLQKENIIDESGMPKERFSAEFPKEGPSILRIQQVVRGDSAAYFCASSPRASPTAVSYEQYFGPGTRLTVT.

The chain joins TRBV2 to TRBJ2-5; 7 nucleotides match TRBD2. The CDR3 has 14 residues. Germline V gene data show CDR1 as SNHLY and CDR2 as FYNNEI. The V gene end was trimmed by 9 bases and the J gene end by 4 bases; junction bases not matched to a gene: 11. The CDR3 bases are TGTGCCAGTTCCCGGGGGACTACCTCAGAGACCCAGTACTTC. Its translation is CASSRGTTSETQYF.

The chain links TRBV10-3 to TRBJ2-6; D is undetermined. CDR1 and CDR2 (germline): ENHRY, SYGVKD. Trimming shortened V by 6 bases and J by 0 bases, and 12 bases separated the two germline ends. This CDR3 has 16 amino acids. The CDR3 nucleotides are TGTGCCATCAGCTACGACGCCCCCTCTGGGGCCAACGTCCTGACTTTC. Protein: CAISYDAPSGANVLTF.

The CDR3 bases are TGTGCCAGCAGCTGGGGTGAACTACCACAGTTCTTC. Its protein product is CASSWGELPQFF. The J gene is TRBJ2-1, the V gene TRBV7-9; D uncertain. With 4 bases removed from V and 13 bases from J, the gap between germline ends came to 14 bases. The CDR3 is 12 amino acids. Per germline, CDR1 SEHNR and CDR2 FQNEAQ (reference sequence).

The rearrangement uses TRBV3-1 and TRBJ1-2; D remains unclear. CDR3 length: 14 residues. The germline gives CDR1 LGHDT, CDR2 YNNKEL (reference sequence). V lost 1 base and J 8 bases, leaving 14 bases between the germline ends. The CDR3 reads CASSQGPGEGGYTF. CDR3 DNA: TGTGCCAGCAGCCAAGGTCCCGGGGAGGGCGGCTACACCTTC.

The table lists this clonotype with a few counts. The genes are TRBV5-1 and TRBJ2-3, with TRBD2 identical over 7 bases. CDR3 length: 15 amino acids. V shed 2 bases and J 5 bases; nucleotides not matched to a gene: 8. CDR1 is SGHRS and CDR2 is YFSETQ in the germline V gene. The CDR3 sequence is CASSFGGGPGDTQYF. As DNA, the CDR3 is TGCGCCAGCAGCTTTGGGGGAGGGCCTGGAGATACGCAGTATTTT.

This clonotype was seen only a few times. The genes are TRBV9 and TRBJ2-7; D possibly corresponds to TRBD1 (6 bases). V shed 0 bases and J shed 0 bases, with 10 bases lying between them. CDR3 size: 15 residues. Per germline, CDR1 SGDLS and CDR2 YYNGEE. CDR3: CASSVGQVFSYEQYF. CDR3 coding DNA: TGTGCCAGCAGCGTAGGACAGGTTTTCTCCTACGAGCAGTACTTC.

This clonotype was recorded many times. This chain joins TRBV5-1 and TRBJ2-1; D remains unclear. Trimming left V 2 bases short and J 5 bases short, with 8 bases between. This CDR3 is built from 13 residues. Germline V gives CDR1 SGHRS, CDR2 YFSETQ. The CDR3 bases are TGCGCCAGCAGCTTCACTAATGACAATGAGCAGTTCTTC. The encoded protein is CASSFTNDNEQFF.

This clonotype was counted ten times or more. The CDR3 here is CASSHLGERYEQYF. DNA for the CDR3: TGCGCCAGCAGCCATCTAGGGGAGCGGTACGAGCAGTACTTC. The chain joins TRBV4-1 to TRBJ2-7; possibly TRBD1 or TRBD2 for D (5 bases each). This CDR3 contains 14 residues. CDR1 MGHRA and CDR2 YSYEKL come from the germline V gene. The ends were cut back, 3 bases at V and 4 bases at J, with 13 bases in the middle.

This clonotype was observed a handful of times. This chain connects TRBV5-5 to TRBJ2-7; TRBD2 matches at 8 bases. The CDR3 is 15 residues long. The V gene's germline CDR1 is SGHKS and CDR2 YYEKEE (reference sequence). Germline trimming cut 0 bases from V and 0 bases from J; bases unmatched to any gene: 2. CDR3: CASSLVGTSSYEQYF. The DNA of the CDR3 is TGTGCCAGCAGCTTGGTTGGGACTAGCTCCTACGAGCAGTACTTC.

The gene calls are TRBV12-3 or TRBV12-4 and TRBJ2-1; D remains unclear. Trimming removed 7 bases at V and 4 bases at J, with 11 bases between. The CDR3 runs 13 residues. CDR3 amino acids: CASTQDGYNEQFF. The CDR3 nucleotides are TGTGCCAGCACCCAGGACGGATACAATGAGCAGTTCTTC.

This clonotype occurred a few times. V usage is TRBV5-1 and J usage is TRBJ2-6; D is undetermined. V lost 0 bases and J 2 bases, leaving 6 bases between the germline ends. This CDR3 region has 15 residues. The germline CDR1 and CDR2 sequences are SGHRS and YFSETQ. The CDR3, as DNA: TGCGCCAGCAGCTTGGCCTTACCTGGGGCCAACGTCCTGACTTTC. Residues: CASSLALPGANVLTF.

V is TRBV28 and J is TRBJ1-2, with TRBD1 matching over 8 bases. Germline V gene sequence: CDR1 MDHEN, CDR2 SYDVKM. The CDR3 has 13 residues. V trimming: 6 bases; J trimming: 6 bases; junction bases outside the gene matches: 6. This CDR3 is CASRHRGFNGYTF. CDR3 coding DNA: TGTGCCAGCAGGCACAGGGGGTTTAATGGCTACACCTTC.

This chain joins TRBV19 and TRBJ2-3; D gene ambiguous. The ends were cut back, 5 bases at V and 2 bases at J, with 14 bases in the middle. CDR1 LNHDA and CDR2 SQIVND come from the germline V gene (reference sequence). There are 15 residues in the CDR3. CDR3 sequence reads: CASSPVYRLTDTQYF. DNA of the CDR3: TGTGCCAGTAGTCCGGTATATAGACTCACAGATACGCAGTATTTT.

This clonotype was found a few times. This sequence joins TRBV30 and TRBJ2-7; either TRBD1 or TRBD2 may fit D (5 bases each). CDR3 length: 12 residues. CDR1 is GTSNPN and CDR2 is SVGIG in the germline V gene (reference sequence). V dropped 2 bases and J dropped 6 bases, with 11 bases sitting between them. The CDR3 nucleotides are TGTGCCTGGAGTCCGGGACGGATCGAGCAGTACTTC. Encoded protein: CAWSPGRIEQYF.